This T cell receptor beta chain derives from a study of blood T cell repertoires in COVID-19. As regards this clone: The same CDR3 is also encoded by other DNA sequences in this sample.

TCRdb keeps only in-frame clones here, not all; method: immunoSEQ multiplex PCR. The repertoire holds about 360,000 clones, around 90% seen once, with approximately 2.1% in the top ten. V lost 5 bases, J lost 2 bases, and 4 bases stayed unmatched. The length of the CDR3 is 14 residues. Germline CDR1 is PRHDT and CDR2 is FYEKMQ (reference sequence). This receptor was identified in a woman in her forties with acute COVID-19. The specimen was PBMCs or T cells enriched from blood (not recorded which). The chain carries TRBV13 and TRBJ2-7, with TRBD2 matching 9 bases. The CDR3 reads CASSRSGGPYEQYF. CDR3 bases: TGTGCCAGCAGCCGTAGCGGGGGCCCCTACGAGCAGTACTTC.